The 9 T cell receptor beta chains in this list originate from one sample, sequenced in a study of blood T cell repertoires in COVID-19. Repertoires were generated with immunoSEQ multiplex PCR, while TCRdb's copy carries only in-frame clones and drops some. The sample records about 430,000 clones, around nine tenths being singletons. The sequenced material came from PBMCs or T cells enriched from blood (not recorded which). The receptors stem from a woman between 18 and 29 years old who had been exposed to COVID-19.

V is TRBV3-1 (or the pseudogene TRBV3-2) and J is TRBJ2-1; 7 bases fit TRBD2. The length of the CDR3 is 14 residues. Germline CDR1 LGHDT, CDR2 YNNKEL (reference sequence). The ends lost 3 bases at V and 3 bases at J; junction bases unmatched: 2. CDR3 nucleotide sequence: TGTGCCAGCAGCCAGGGACTAATCTACAATGAGCAGTTCTTC. Encoded protein: CASSQGLIYNEQFF.

This chain joins TRBV28 and TRBJ1-2; TRBD1 is a possible D gene (5 bases). There are 13 residues in the CDR3. V dropped 4 bases and J dropped 6 bases, with 12 bases sitting between them. CDR1 MDHEN and CDR2 SYDVKM come from the germline V gene. In DNA, the CDR3 is TGTGCCAGCAGTTCCTCGGGCAGGGATGGCTACACCTTC. Its translation is CASSSSGRDGYTF.

The chain recombines TRBV27 with TRBJ2-5; D is possibly TRBD1 (6 bases). The CDR3 covers 15 residues. The germline CDR1 and CDR2 sequences are MNHEY and SMNVEV (reference sequence). V lost 0 bases and J 5 bases, leaving 13 bases between the germline ends. CDR3: CASSLSTRGRETQYF. CDR3 nucleotide sequence: TGTGCCAGCAGTTTATCAACCAGGGGTCGGGAGACCCAGTACTTC.

This chain uses TRBV5-6 with TRBJ2-5; D possibly corresponds to TRBD1 (6 bases). This CDR3 contains 15 residues. V lost 0 bases to trimming and J lost 1 base, with 10 bases between them. CDR1 and CDR2 (germline): SGHDT, YYEEEE. CDR3 loop: CASSLVRDTQETQYF. CDR3 in DNA: TGTGCCAGCAGCTTGGTCCGGGACACCCAAGAGACCCAGTACTTC.

The chain recombines TRBV18 with TRBJ1-3; 7 nucleotides agree with TRBD1. The CDR3 sequence is 14 residues long. Germline lookup yields CDR1 KGHSH and CDR2 LQKENI. J was trimmed by 7 bases and V by 3 bases; bases with no gene match: 6. Here the CDR3 DNA reads TGTGCCAGCTCACCGACAGGGAAGGACAACACCATATATTTT. Translated: CASSPTGKDNTIYF.

The chain carries TRBV15 and TRBJ2-7, with D perhaps matching TRBD2 (5 bases). CDR1 and CDR2 (germline): LNHNV, YYDKDF (reference sequence). The CDR3 extends over 15 amino acids. V dropped 0 bases and J dropped 0 bases, with 9 bases sitting between them. Here the CDR3 DNA reads TGTGCCACCAGCAGAGAGAGGGCCAGCTCCTACGAGCAGTACTTC. Amino acid sequence: CATSRERASSYEQYF.

This chain connects TRBV6-5 to TRBJ1-2; 9 bases match TRBD1. The CDR3 spans 13 residues. J was trimmed by 4 bases and V by 5 bases; bases with no gene match: 2. CDR1 and CDR2 (germline): MNHEY, SVGAGI. The chain's CDR3 is CASSPTGGYGYTF. The CDR3 DNA reads as TGTGCCAGCAGTCCGACAGGGGGCTATGGCTACACCTTC.

The chain links TRBV18 to TRBJ2-7, with 8 nucleotides matching TRBD1. The CDR3 contains 15 residues. The germline V gene encodes CDR1 KGHSH and CDR2 LQKENI. V trimming: 3 bases; J trimming: 7 bases; junction bases outside the gene matches: 11. CDR3 DNA: TGTGCCAGCTCACCGGGGACAGGCAGGGTGGGAGAGCAGTACTTC. Translating gives CASSPGTGRVGEQYF.

The chain recombines TRBV3-1 (or the pseudogene TRBV3-2) with TRBJ2-1; 10 bases agree with TRBD2. CDR1 and CDR2 from the germline V gene are LGHDT and YNNKEL (reference sequence). J gave up 6 bases and V 1 base, and 9 bases lay outside the gene matches. This CDR3 is 17 amino acids long. The CDR3 loop is CASSQGPPGLATNEQFF. The CDR3, as DNA: TGTGCCAGCAGCCAAGGGCCCCCGGGACTAGCGACCAATGAGCAGTTCTTC.